The following is a T cell receptor (beta chain) sequence with its context. Its antigen is unknown. Base qualities are not recorded, but no much larger clone differs from it by a single base. This sample stems from a study of blood T cell repertoires in COVID-19 (dated by TCRdb to the early 2020s). Broadly, across the study: The collaborator samples originated in the United States, Italy and Spain and spanned the acute and convalescent phases of COVID-19. Sample metadata almost always included a de-identified subject ID, COVID-19 status, age in years and sex. HLA class I and class II types, where available, came from metadata supplied by the sample provider rather than from assay-based typing. The repertoires were released in a freely available public database intended as a resource for research on the immune response to SARS-CoV-2. The samples were drawn from two sources: the first 160 participants of the ongoing ImmuneRACE study, and fewer than 1,500 subjects contributed by 6 global collaborators. The dataset comprised deeply sampled blood TCRbeta repertoires from subjects exposed to, actively infected with, or recovered from COVID-19. The prospective study material was composed of cDNA or gDNA derived from T cells, B-cell-depleted T cells, or PBMCs.

The research as a whole found: How much clinical and demographic metadata was included differed by source and by participant, and the metadata was provided uncurated.

In the prospective study, participants were about 18 to 90 years old, resided in about two dozen geographic areas of the United States, and were enrolled through a virtual design. In the prospective study, participants were assigned to cohorts based on the clinical history participants reported in a screening survey and a study questionnaire. For ImmuneRACE Cohort 3, a participant was defined as recovered based on two consecutive negative NP/OP PCR tests, clearance by a healthcare professional, or resolution of symptoms. Each participant in the prospective study had whole blood, serum and a nasopharyngeal or oropharyngeal swab collected by mobile phlebotomists. Over a roughly 2-month period, participants in the prospective study had the option of providing additional blood draws and questionnaires. Blood samples from the prospective study were shipped frozen or at room temperature prior to DNA extraction.

TCRbeta CDR3 regions were amplified from genomic DNA by means of the immunoSEQ Assay, a bias-controlled multiplex PCR. In the paper's pipeline: The number of nucleated cells in each sample was estimated by amplification of reference gene primers within the assay. To quantify the absolute abundance of each unique TCRbeta CDR3 rearrangement, sequence reads were collapsed and filtered. For each sample, productive Simpson clonality was calculated as the square root of Simpson's diversity index across productive rearrangements. The clones in this table, taken by TCRdb from immuneACCESS, are in-frame only. Not every clone is retained; where verified, under half of the shortfall comes from an unresolved V gene, and the cause of the rest is unknown. The V and J calls and the clone size are those of that table, but D and trimming were determined from the DNA. The sample table lists 250,000 to 300,000 clones, roughly 87% of them with a count of one. The ten largest clonotypes hold 0.8% to 1% of the sample.

Reading from cysteine to phenylalanine, the CDR3 counts 16 amino acids. This entry keeps only the CDR3 DNA: 48 bases, framed from base 1. Trimming leaves V shorter by 4 bases and J shorter by 5 bases, with the junction holding 9 bases beyond the gene matches. CDR1 and CDR2, per the germline V gene, are SGDLS and YYNGEE. Sequencing used PBMCs or T cells enriched from blood (not recorded which). The rearranged segments are TRBV9 and TRBJ2-5; TRBD2 lines up with 12 middle nucleotides. This TCR was recovered from a woman aged 30 to 39 who had recovered from COVID-19. CDR3 reads: CASSSSGGALTETQYF. The sequenced DNA is TGTGCCAGCAGCTCTAGCGGGGGGGCCCTTACGGAGACCCAGTACTTC.